This T cell receptor beta chain is from a study of blood T cell repertoires in COVID-19. The wider study: The United States, Italy and Spain were the sources of the acute and convalescent COVID-19 samples. Sources were T cells, B-cell-depleted T cells, or PBMCs; the material itself was cDNA or gDNA.

Per the authors' pipeline: Nucleated cell counts were estimated from reference gene primer amplification. The assay was immunoSEQ multiplex PCR, and TCRdb's table has in-frame clones only and misses some. That table gives V, J and clone size, and the DNA gave D and trimming. The sample consists of 90,000 to 130,000 clones, approximately 88% of them appearing once. Looked up from germline, CDR1 is ENHRY and CDR2 is SYGVKD. The CDR3 is 15 amino acids. Deletions cut 7 bases from V and 5 bases from J, with 17 bases between. Material: peripheral blood. The chain has TRBV10-3 and TRBJ2-2; TRBD1 is a possible D gene (8 bases). The receptor comes from a woman between 70 and 85 years old with acute or convalescent COVID-19. The CDR3 region is CAIKEGQGGTGELFF. The CDR3 nucleotides are TGTGCCATCAAAGAAGGACAGGGAGGGACCGGGGAGCTGTTTTTT.